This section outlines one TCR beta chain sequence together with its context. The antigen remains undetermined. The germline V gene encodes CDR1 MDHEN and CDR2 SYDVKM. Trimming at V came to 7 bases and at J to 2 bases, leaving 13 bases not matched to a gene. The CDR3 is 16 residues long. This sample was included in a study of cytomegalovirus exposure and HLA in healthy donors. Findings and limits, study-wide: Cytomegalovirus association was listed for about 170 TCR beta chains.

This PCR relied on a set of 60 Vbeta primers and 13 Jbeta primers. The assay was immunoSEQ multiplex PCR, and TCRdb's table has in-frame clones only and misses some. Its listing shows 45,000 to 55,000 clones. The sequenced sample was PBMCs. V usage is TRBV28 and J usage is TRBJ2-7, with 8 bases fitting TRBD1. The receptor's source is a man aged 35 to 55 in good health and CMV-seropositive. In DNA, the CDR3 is TGTGCCAGCACCAAACCCCCGACAGGGGTCACCTACGAGCAGTACTTC. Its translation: CASTKPPTGVTYEQYF.